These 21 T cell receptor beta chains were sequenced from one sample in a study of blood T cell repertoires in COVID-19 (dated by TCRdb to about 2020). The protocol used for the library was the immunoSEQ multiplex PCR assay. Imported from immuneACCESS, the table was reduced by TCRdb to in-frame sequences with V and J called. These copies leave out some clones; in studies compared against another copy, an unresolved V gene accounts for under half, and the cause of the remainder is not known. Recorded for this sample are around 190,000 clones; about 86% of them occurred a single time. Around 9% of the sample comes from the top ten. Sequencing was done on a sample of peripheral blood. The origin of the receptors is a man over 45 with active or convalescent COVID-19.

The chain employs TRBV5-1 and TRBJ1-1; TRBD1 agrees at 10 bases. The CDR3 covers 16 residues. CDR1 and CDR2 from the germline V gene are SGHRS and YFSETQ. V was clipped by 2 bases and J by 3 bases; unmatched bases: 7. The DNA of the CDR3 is TGCGCCAGCAGCTTTGGGGACAGGGGTTTAGACACTGAAGCTTTCTTT. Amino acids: CASSFGDRGLDTEAFF.

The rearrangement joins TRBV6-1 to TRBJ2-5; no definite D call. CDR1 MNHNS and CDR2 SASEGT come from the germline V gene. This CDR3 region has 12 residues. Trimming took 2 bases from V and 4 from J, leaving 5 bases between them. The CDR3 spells CASSEKRETQYF. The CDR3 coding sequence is TGTGCCAGCAGTGAAAAGCGAGAGACCCAGTACTTC.

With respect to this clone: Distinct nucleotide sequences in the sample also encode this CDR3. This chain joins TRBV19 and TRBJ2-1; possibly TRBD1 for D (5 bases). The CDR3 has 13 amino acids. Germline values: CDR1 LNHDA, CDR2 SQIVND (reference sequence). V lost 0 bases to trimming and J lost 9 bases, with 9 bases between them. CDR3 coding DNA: TGTGCCAGTAGTATAGACAGGGAAGGTGAGCAGTTCTTC. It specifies CASSIDREGEQFF.

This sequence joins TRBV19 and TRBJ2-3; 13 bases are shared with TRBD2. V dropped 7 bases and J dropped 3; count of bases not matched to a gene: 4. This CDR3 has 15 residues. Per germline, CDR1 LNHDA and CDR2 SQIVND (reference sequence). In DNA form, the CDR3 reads TGTGCCAGTAAACCGGGACTAGCGGGAACAGATACGCAGTATTTT. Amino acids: CASKPGLAGTDTQYF. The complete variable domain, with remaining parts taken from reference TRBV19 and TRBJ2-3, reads DGGITQSPKYLFRKEGQNVTLSCEQNLNHDAMYWYRQDPGQGLRLIYYSQIVNDFQKGDIAEGYSVSREKKESFPLTVTSAQKNPTAFYLCASKPGLAGTDTQYFGPGTRLTVL.

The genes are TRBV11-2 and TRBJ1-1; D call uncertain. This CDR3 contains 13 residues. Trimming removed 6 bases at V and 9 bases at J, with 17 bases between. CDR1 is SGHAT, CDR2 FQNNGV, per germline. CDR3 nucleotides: TGTGCCAGCAGGCCCTCTTCGGGTGTGAAAGCTTTCTTT. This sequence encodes CASRPSSGVKAFF.

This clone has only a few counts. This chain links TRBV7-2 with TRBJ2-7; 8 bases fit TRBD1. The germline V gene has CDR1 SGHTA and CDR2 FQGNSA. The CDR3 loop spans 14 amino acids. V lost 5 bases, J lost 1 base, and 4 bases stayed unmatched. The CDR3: CASSRDRSSYEQYF. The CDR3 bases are TGTGCCAGCAGCCGGGACAGGTCATCCTACGAGCAGTACTTC.

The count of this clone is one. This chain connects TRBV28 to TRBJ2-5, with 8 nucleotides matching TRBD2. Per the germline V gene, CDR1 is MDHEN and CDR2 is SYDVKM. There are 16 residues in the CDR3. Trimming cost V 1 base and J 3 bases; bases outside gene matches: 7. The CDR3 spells CASSLYAGAGEETQYF. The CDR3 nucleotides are TGTGCCAGCAGTTTATATGCGGGAGCGGGGGAAGAGACCCAGTACTTC. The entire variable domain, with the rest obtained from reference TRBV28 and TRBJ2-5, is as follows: DVKVTQSSRYLVKRTGEKVFLECVQDMDHENMFWYRQDPGLGLRLIYFSYDVKMKEKGDIPEGYSVSREKKERFSLILESASTNQTSMYLCASSLYAGAGEETQYFGPGTRLLVL.

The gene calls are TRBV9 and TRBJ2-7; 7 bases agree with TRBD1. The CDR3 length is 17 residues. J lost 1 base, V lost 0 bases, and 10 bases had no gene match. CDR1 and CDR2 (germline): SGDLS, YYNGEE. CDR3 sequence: CASSVGDRDEFSYEQYF. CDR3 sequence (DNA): TGTGCCAGCAGCGTAGGTGACAGGGACGAATTTTCCTACGAGCAGTACTTC.

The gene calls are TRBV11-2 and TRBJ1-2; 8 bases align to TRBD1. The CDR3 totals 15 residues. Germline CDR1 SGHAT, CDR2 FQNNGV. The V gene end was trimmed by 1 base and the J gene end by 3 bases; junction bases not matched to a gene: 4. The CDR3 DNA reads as TGTGCCAGCAGCTTAGGGCAGGGGGCATACTATGGCTACACCTTC. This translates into CASSLGQGAYYGYTF.

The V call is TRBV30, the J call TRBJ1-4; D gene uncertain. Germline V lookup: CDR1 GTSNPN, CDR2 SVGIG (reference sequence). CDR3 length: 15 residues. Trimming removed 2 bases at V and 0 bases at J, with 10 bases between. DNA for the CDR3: TGTGCCTGGAGTAGAGGCACAACAACTAATGAAAAACTGTTTTTT. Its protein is CAWSRGTTTNEKLFF. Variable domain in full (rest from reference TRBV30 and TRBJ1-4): SQTIHQWPATLVQPVGSPLSLECTVEGTSNPNLYWYRQAAGRGLQLLFYSVGIGQISSEVPQNLSASRPQDRQFILSSKKLLLSDSGFYLCAWSRGTTTNEKLFFGSGTQLSVL.

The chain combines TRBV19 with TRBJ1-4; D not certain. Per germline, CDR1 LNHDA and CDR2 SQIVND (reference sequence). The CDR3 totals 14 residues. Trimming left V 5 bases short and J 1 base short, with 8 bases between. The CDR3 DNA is TGTGCCAGTAGTGTGTCTGTAACTAATGAAAAACTGTTTTTT. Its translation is CASSVSVTNEKLFF.

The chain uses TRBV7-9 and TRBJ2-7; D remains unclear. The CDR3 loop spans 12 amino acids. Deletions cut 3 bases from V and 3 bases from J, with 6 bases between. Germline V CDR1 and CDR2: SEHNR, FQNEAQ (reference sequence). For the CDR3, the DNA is TGTGCCAGCAGCTTTGAGGTCTACGAGCAGTACTTC. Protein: CASSFEVYEQYF.

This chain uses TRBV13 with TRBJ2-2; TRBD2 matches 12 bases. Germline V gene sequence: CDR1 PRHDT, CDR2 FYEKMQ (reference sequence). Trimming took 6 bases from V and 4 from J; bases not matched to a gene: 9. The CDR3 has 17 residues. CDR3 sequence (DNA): TGTGCCAGCAGACGGCTAGCGGGAGGGCATATCACCGGGGAGCTGTTTTTT. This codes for CASRRLAGGHITGELFF.

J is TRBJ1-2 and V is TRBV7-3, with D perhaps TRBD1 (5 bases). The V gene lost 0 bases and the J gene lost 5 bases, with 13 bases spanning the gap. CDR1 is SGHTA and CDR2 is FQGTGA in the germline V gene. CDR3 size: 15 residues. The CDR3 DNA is TGTGCCAGCAGCTTAACATACCAGGGAAGATATGGCTACACCTTC. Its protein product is CASSLTYQGRYGYTF.

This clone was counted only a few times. The CDR3 DNA is TGTGCCAGCAGCTTAAGGAGCAGGGGGGATGAGCAGTTCTTC. Its translation is CASSLRSRGDEQFF. V usage is TRBV7-3 and J usage is TRBJ2-1, with D possibly being TRBD1 (7 bases). The V gene lost 1 base and the J gene lost 8 bases, with 12 bases spanning the gap. In germline, CDR1 is SGHTA, CDR2 FQGTGA. This CDR3 has 14 residues. The whole variable domain, filled in from reference TRBV7-3 and TRBJ2-1, reads GAGVSQTPSNKVTEKGKYVELRCDPISGHTALYWYRQSLGQGPEFLIYFQGTGAADDSGLPNDRFFAVRPEGSVSTLKIQRTERGDSAVYLCASSLRSRGDEQFFGPGTRLTVL.

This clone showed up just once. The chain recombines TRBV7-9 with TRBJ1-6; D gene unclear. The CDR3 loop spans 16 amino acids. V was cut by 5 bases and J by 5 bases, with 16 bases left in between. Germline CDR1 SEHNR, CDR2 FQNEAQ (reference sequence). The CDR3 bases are TGTGCCAGCAGCCGAAGGTTGGGAGGAAATAATTCACCCCTCCACTTT. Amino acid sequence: CASSRRLGGNNSPLHF.

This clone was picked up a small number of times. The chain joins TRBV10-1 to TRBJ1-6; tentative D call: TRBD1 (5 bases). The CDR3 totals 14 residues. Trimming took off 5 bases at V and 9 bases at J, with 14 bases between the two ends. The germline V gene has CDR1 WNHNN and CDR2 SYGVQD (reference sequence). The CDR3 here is CASSRTIGGSPLHF. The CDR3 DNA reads TGCGCCAGCAGTCGGACAATCGGGGGTTCACCCCTCCACTTT.

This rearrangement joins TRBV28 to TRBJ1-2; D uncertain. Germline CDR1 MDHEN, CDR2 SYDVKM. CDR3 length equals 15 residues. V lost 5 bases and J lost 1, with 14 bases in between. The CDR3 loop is CASSPPRAINYGYTF. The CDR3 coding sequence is TGTGCCAGCAGTCCCCCGAGGGCGATTAACTATGGCTACACCTTC.

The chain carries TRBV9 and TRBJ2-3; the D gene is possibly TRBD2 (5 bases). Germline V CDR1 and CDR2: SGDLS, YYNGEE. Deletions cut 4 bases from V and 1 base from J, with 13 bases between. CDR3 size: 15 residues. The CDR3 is CASSYRDPGTDTQYF. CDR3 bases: TGTGCCAGCAGCTACCGGGATCCCGGCACAGATACGCAGTATTTT.

The CDR3 reads CAWSLGSSYEQYF. The CDR3 DNA reads as TGTGCCTGGAGTTTGGGGAGCTCCTACGAGCAGTACTTC. This chain joins TRBV30 and TRBJ2-7; a possible D gene is TRBD2 (5 bases). The V and J ends lost 2 bases and 0 bases respectively, with 8 bases between them. The germline V gene has CDR1 GTSNPN and CDR2 SVGIG (reference sequence). The CDR3 covers 13 residues.

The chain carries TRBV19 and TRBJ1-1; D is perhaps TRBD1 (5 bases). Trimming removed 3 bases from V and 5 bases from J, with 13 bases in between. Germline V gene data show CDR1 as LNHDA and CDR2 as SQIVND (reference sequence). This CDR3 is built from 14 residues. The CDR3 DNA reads TGTGCCAGTAGTATGGGACTCTACGGGACTGAAGCTTTCTTT. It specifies CASSMGLYGTEAFF.